This T cell receptor (beta chain) stems from a study of blood T cell repertoires in COVID-19. Study-level information: Acute and convalescent COVID-19 specimens originated in the United States, Italy and Spain.

Source study methods: Cell counts per sample came from amplifying reference gene primers. TCRdb's copy holds only in-frame clones and misses some; the assay was immunoSEQ multiplex PCR. V, J and clone size were drawn from that table, and D and trimming were deduced from the DNA. The sample lists around 170,000 clones; around 80% were seen once. The sample comprised peripheral blood. The sequence was obtained from a woman of 80 years or more with COVID-19, enrolled during active disease.

The CDR3 coding sequence is TGTGCCAGCAGCTTCGAGGGAGTAGCTAACTATGGCTACACCTTC. The encoded protein is CASSFEGVANYGYTF. The chain has TRBV2 and TRBJ1-2, with D unresolved. Germline CDR1 is SNHLY and CDR2 is FYNNEI. Trimming took 6 bases from V and 0 from J, leaving 14 bases between them. The length of the CDR3 is 15 residues.